This T cell receptor (beta chain) stems from a study of blood T cell repertoires in COVID-19. Study-level background: COVID-19 samples collected from the United States, Italy and Spain covered acute and convalescent phases. Sample material is recorded as cDNA or gDNA derived from T cells, B-cell-depleted T cells, or PBMCs.

Study processing details: Using reference gene primer amplification, nucleated cell counts were estimated. Profiled with immunoSEQ multiplex PCR; TCRdb holds only in-frame clones, not every one. V and J calls plus clone size are reproduced from that table; the DNA served to infer D and trimming. This sample has fewer than 65,000 clones, with nearly 80% found just once. Per germline, CDR1 SGHTA and CDR2 FQGNSA. The CDR3 is 13 amino acids. The ends lost 5 bases at V and 7 bases at J; junction bases unmatched: 6. The chain combines TRBV7-2 with TRBJ1-1, with 8 bases aligning to TRBD1. This TCR was recovered from a human donor in a cohort sampled during active COVID-19. The sample comprised peripheral blood. In DNA form, the CDR3 reads TGTGCCAGCAGCGCGGGACAGGCAATTGAAGCTTTCTTT. It translates to CASSAGQAIEAFF.